Shown below are 8 T cell receptor beta chains from a single sample sequenced in a study of T cell responses to AZD1222 COVID-19 vaccine. The assay was immunoSEQ multiplex PCR, and TCRdb's table has in-frame clones only and misses some. Found here are more than 100,000 clones, roughly 86% of them singletons; the top ten hold roughly 4.5%. Sample: peripheral blood, taken on day 0 of AZD1222 vaccination. These receptors were collected from an adult in good health.

The chain has TRBV6-5 and TRBJ1-5; D remains ambiguous. Trimming took off 6 bases at V and 0 bases at J, with 3 bases between the two ends. Germline V gene data show CDR1 as MNHEY and CDR2 as SVGAGI. The CDR3 runs 12 residues. The CDR3 sequence is CASSHSNQPQHF. CDR3 DNA: TGTGCCAGCAGCCATAGCAATCAGCCCCAGCATTTT.

The gene calls are TRBV15 and TRBJ1-1, with 9 positions matching TRBD1. The CDR3 has 14 residues. Germline V CDR1 and CDR2: LNHNV, YYDKDF (reference sequence). V lost 3 bases, J lost 7 bases, and 6 bases stayed unmatched. The CDR3 reads CATSSLQGAGEAFF. DNA of the CDR3: TGTGCCACCAGCAGCTTACAGGGGGCCGGTGAAGCTTTCTTT.

This chain connects TRBV28 to TRBJ1-6; no clear D. Germline V lookup: CDR1 MDHEN, CDR2 SYDVKM. V lost 6 bases and J 7 bases, leaving 22 bases between the germline ends. This CDR3 spans 17 amino acids. Written as DNA, the CDR3 is TGTGCCAGCAGGCGCGACGCTGGTAGAGGGTTAAATTCACCCCTCCACTTT. The encoded protein is CASRRDAGRGLNSPLHF. The full variable domain, its missing parts supplied by reference TRBV28 and TRBJ1-6, is DVKVTQSSRYLVKRTGEKVFLECVQDMDHENMFWYRQDPGLGLRLIYFSYDVKMKEKGDIPEGYSVSREKKERFSLILESASTNQTSMYLCASRRDAGRGLNSPLHFGNGTRLTVT.

The rearrangement joins TRBV18 to TRBJ1-1; no firm D call. Germline V lookup: CDR1 KGHSH, CDR2 LQKENI. Trimming pared 3 bases from V and 6 bases from J, leaving 14 bases between. CDR3 length: 14 amino acids. CDR3 coding DNA: TGTGCCAGCTCACCGATATCTTGGAGTCCTGAAGCTTTCTTT. It is translated as CASSPISWSPEAFF.

In its sample, this clone was seen once. This chain uses TRBV5-4 with TRBJ1-4; 7 bases line up with TRBD1. The V gene end was trimmed by 3 bases and the J gene end by 0 bases; junction bases not matched to a gene: 11. The CDR3 is 18 amino acids. Germline V gene sequence: CDR1 SGHNT, CDR2 YYREEE (reference sequence). The CDR3 loop reads CASSSPSGTEATNEKLFF. The CDR3 bases are TGTGCCAGCAGCTCACCCTCCGGGACAGAGGCAACTAATGAAAAACTGTTTTTT.

The chain employs TRBV28 and TRBJ1-6; D ambiguous. The CDR3 sequence is 11 residues long. Germline V gene lookup returns CDR1 MDHEN and CDR2 SYDVKM. V dropped 1 base and J dropped 8 bases, with 0 bases sitting between them. The chain's CDR3 is CASSLYSPLHF. The DNA of the CDR3 is TGTGCCAGCAGTTTATATTCACCCCTCCACTTT.

This chain connects TRBV18 to TRBJ2-7, with TRBD1 identical over 9 bases. The V segment lost 3 bases and the J segment 0 bases; nucleotides outside the gene matches: 6. The CDR3 totals 16 residues. Germline V CDR1 and CDR2: KGHSH, LQKENI. Here the CDR3 reads CASSPTGQGSSYEQYF. DNA of the CDR3: TGTGCCAGCTCACCGACGGGACAGGGTAGCTCCTACGAGCAGTACTTC.

The chain links TRBV3-1 (or the pseudogene TRBV3-2) to TRBJ2-1; a weak D match, TRBD2 (5 bases). Trimming removed 1 base from V and 7 bases from J, with 11 bases in between. Germline CDR1 is LGHDT and CDR2 is YNNKEL (reference sequence). The CDR3 is made up of 14 amino acids. The CDR3 coding sequence is TGTGCCAGCAGCCAAGTCTCTTCGGGAAATGAGCAGTTCTTC. It translates to CASSQVSSGNEQFF.